Listed here are 12 T cell receptor beta chains from one sample, sequenced in a study of T cell responses to AZD1222 COVID-19 vaccine (dated by TCRdb to the early 2020s). Receptor amplification or capture employed the immunoSEQ multiplex PCR assay. Here the immuneACCESS table is served through TCRdb, limited to in-frame sequences with V and J called. Missing clones are a known gap in these copies; in checked studies unresolved V genes cover under half, and the rest lacks a known reason. The sample profile shows 75,000 to 100,000 clones; roughly 88% of them were found once. Jointly, the top ten make up about 2.5% of the sample. The sample's time point label, decoded: baseline before first vaccination. The material sequenced was peripheral blood, taken on day 0 of AZD1222 vaccination. These receptors came from an adult in good health.

The rearrangement joins TRBV27 to TRBJ2-3; D possibly corresponds to TRBD1 (6 bases). V lost 5 bases and J 7 bases, leaving 13 bases between the germline ends. CDR3 length: 13 amino acids. The germline CDR1 and CDR2 sequences are MNHEY and SMNVEV (reference sequence). In DNA form, the CDR3 reads TGTGCCAGCAGTCCAGGGGTGGGAAATACGCAGTATTTT. This translates into CASSPGVGNTQYF.

The chain links TRBV10-2 to TRBJ1-5; D call uncertain. V shed 3 bases and J shed 3 bases, with 6 bases lying between them. The CDR3 extends over 13 amino acids. From germline, CDR1 is WSHSY and CDR2 SAAADI. The CDR3, as DNA: TGCGCCAGCAGTGAAGGAAACAATCAGCCCCAGCATTTT. It translates to CASSEGNNQPQHF.

The J gene is TRBJ2-5, the V gene TRBV28; 10 bases match TRBD1. CDR3 length: 13 amino acids. V lost 5 bases and J lost 5; bases outside the gene matches: 2. The germline V gene encodes CDR1 MDHEN and CDR2 SYDVKM. The CDR3 here is CASSPTGGETQYF. The CDR3 bases are TGTGCCAGCAGTCCGACAGGGGGCGAGACCCAGTACTTC.

The V and J genes are TRBV7-9 and TRBJ2-1; TRBD2 is a possible D gene (6 bases). V lost 7 bases, J lost 4 bases, and 11 bases lay in between. This CDR3 spans 13 amino acids. Germline CDR1 is SEHNR and CDR2 is FQNEAQ (reference sequence). In DNA form, the CDR3 reads TGTGCCAGCACCGACGGAGGGTACAATGAGCAGTTCTTC. Protein: CASTDGGYNEQFF.

This clone was recorded only once. The rearrangement uses TRBV6-2 or TRBV6-3 and TRBJ2-4; no reliable D call. V was shortened by 2 bases and J by 0 bases, with 8 bases between the two germline ends. This CDR3 comprises 15 residues. The germline CDR1 and CDR2 sequences are MNHEY and SVGEGT. As DNA, the CDR3 is TGTGCCAGCAGTTACGCGACGGTAGCCAAAAACATTCAGTACTTC. Protein product: CASSYATVAKNIQYF.

The chain links TRBV7-2 to TRBJ2-5; 8 bases line up with TRBD1. From germline, CDR1 is SGHTA and CDR2 FQGNSA. After removal of 6 bases from V and 5 bases from J, the junction contained 8 bases not matched to a gene. The CDR3 runs to 14 residues. In nucleotides, the CDR3 is TGTGCCAGCAGGTCTCGACAGGGGTTGGAGACCCAGTACTTC. It encodes CASRSRQGLETQYF. The whole variable domain, filled in from reference TRBV7-2 and TRBJ2-5, reads GAGVSQSPSNKVTEKGKDVELRCDPISGHTALYWYRQSLGQGLEFLIYFQGNSAPDKSGLPSDRFSAERTGGSVSTLTIQRTQQEDSAVYLCASRSRQGLETQYFGPGTRLLVL.

The V gene is TRBV18, the J gene TRBJ2-3; a weak D match, TRBD2 (6 bases). The germline gives CDR1 KGHSH, CDR2 LQKENI. The CDR3 sequence is 14 residues long. Trimming pared 3 bases from V and 4 bases from J, leaving 11 bases between. The CDR3 bases are TGTGCCAGCTCACCCCGGACTATCCCAGATACGCAGTATTTT. Translated, it gives CASSPRTIPDTQYF.

This chain uses TRBV5-4 with TRBJ1-5; no clear D gene. Trimming pared 4 bases from V and 0 bases from J, leaving 5 bases between. This CDR3 has 13 amino acids. In germline, CDR1 is SGHNT, CDR2 YYREEE (reference sequence). In DNA form, the CDR3 reads TGTGCCAGCAGCCAGGATAGCAATCAGCCCCAGCATTTT. Translated, it gives CASSQDSNQPQHF.

The CDR3 nucleotides read TGTGCCAGTAGGTTGACGGAGAACACTGAAGCTTTCTTT. This encodes CASRLTENTEAFF. The chain couples TRBV19 to TRBJ1-1; D unclear. The V end lost 6 bases, the J end lost 1 base, and 9 bases lay between the germline ends. CDR1 and CDR2 from the germline V gene are LNHDA and SQIVND (reference sequence). The CDR3 runs to 13 residues. The full variable domain, in which reference TRBV19 and TRBJ1-1 provide the parts outside the CDR3, is DGGITQSPKYLFRKEGQNVTLSCEQNLNHDAMYWYRQDPGQGLRLIYYSQIVNDFQKGDIAEGYSVSREKKESFPLTVTSAQKNPTAFYLCASRLTENTEAFFGQGTRLTVV.

The CDR3 region is CASSAYRALNEKLFF. The CDR3 DNA follows: TGTGCCAGCAGCGCATACAGGGCCCTTAATGAAAAACTGTTTTTT. J is TRBJ1-4 and V is TRBV13; tentative D call: TRBD1 (6 bases). The V gene lost 5 bases and the J gene lost 4 bases, with 14 bases spanning the gap. From germline, CDR1 is PRHDT and CDR2 FYEKMQ (reference sequence). The CDR3 spans 15 residues.

The V gene is TRBV4-1, the J gene TRBJ1-5; D perhaps matches TRBD1 (5 bases). The germline V and J ends were trimmed by 2 bases and 0 bases, with 14 bases remaining between them. The CDR3 is 17 amino acids. Germline CDR1 and CDR2: MGHRA and YSYEKL. The DNA of the CDR3 is TGCGCCAGCAGCCAACTCCCGCCGGGGCCTAGCAATCAGCCCCAGCATTTT. It yields the protein CASSQLPPGPSNQPQHF.

The chain couples TRBV5-1 to TRBJ2-7, with 12 bases fitting TRBD2. The CDR3 totals 18 residues. V was pared by 3 bases and J by 0 bases, with 10 bases of the junction left unmatched. The germline V gene has CDR1 SGHRS and CDR2 YFSETQ. The CDR3 protein is CASSSRTSGATYSYEQYF. The CDR3 nucleotides read TGCGCCAGCAGCTCTCGGACTAGCGGGGCTACCTACTCCTACGAGCAGTACTTC.